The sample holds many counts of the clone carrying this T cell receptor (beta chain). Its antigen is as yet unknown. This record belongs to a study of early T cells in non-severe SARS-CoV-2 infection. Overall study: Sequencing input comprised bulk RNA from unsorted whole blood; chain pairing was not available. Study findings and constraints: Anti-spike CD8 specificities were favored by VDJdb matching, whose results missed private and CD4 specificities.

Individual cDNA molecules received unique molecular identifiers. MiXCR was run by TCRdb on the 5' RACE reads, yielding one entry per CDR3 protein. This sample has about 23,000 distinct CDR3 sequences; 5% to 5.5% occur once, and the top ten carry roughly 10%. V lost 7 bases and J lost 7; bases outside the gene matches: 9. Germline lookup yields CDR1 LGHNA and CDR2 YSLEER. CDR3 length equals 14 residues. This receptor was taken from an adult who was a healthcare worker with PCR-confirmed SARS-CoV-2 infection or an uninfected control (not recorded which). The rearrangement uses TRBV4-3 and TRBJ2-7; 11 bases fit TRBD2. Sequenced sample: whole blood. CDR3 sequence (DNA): TGCGCCAGCAACCCGCTAGCGGGAGGATGGGAGCAGTACTTC. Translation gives CASNPLAGGWEQYF.